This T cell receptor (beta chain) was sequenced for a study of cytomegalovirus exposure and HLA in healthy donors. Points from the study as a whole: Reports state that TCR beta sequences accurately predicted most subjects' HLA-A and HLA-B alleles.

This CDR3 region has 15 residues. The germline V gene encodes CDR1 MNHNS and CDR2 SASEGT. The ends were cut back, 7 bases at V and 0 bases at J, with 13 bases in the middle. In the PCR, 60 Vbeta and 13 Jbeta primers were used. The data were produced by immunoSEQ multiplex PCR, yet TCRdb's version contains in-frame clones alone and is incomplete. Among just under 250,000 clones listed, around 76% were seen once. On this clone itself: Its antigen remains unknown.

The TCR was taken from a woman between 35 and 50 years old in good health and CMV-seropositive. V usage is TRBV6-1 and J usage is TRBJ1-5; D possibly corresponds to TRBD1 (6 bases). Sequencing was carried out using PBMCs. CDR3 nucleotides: TGTGCCAGCACCGAACAGGGAGCTAGCAATCAGCCCCAGCATTTT. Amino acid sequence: CASTEQGASNQPQHF.